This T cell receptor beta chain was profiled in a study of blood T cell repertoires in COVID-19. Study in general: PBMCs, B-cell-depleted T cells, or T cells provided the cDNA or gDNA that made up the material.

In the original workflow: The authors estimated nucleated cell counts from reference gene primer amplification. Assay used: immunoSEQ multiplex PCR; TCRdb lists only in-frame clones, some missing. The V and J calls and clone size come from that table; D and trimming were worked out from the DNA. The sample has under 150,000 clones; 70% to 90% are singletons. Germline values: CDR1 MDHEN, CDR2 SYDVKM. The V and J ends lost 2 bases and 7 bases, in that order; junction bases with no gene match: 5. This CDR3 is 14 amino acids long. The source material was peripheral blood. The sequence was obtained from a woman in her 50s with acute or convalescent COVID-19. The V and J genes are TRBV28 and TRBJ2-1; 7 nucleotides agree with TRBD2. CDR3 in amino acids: CASSLAGAINEQFF. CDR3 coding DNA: TGTGCCAGCAGTTTAGCGGGAGCCATAAATGAGCAGTTCTTC.